This is a list of T cell receptor beta chains from one sample in a study of blood T cell repertoires in COVID-19. Sequencing was performed with immunoSEQ multiplex PCR; in TCRdb, only in-frame clones are kept and a portion is missing. The sample records over 130,000 clones, 70% to 80% being singletons. The sequenced material came from peripheral blood. The receptors here all came from a man aged 45-65 years with acute or convalescent COVID-19. Each CDR3 is given with its conserved first and last residue. D genes are given only for firm matches. Not all rows give a size; the values are once, few, many and, for expanded clones, a class.

CDR3 length	clone size	V gene	J gene	D gene	CDR3 protein	CDR3 DNA
18	.	TRBV7-9	TRBJ2-6	TRBD2	CASSFRGGVGSGANVLTF	TGTGCCAGCAGCTTTCGGGGGGGCGTTGGCTCTGGGGCCAACGTCCTGACTTTC
14	.	TRBV19	TRBJ1-2	.	CASSISGGTWGYTF	TGTGCCAGTAGTATATCGGGGGGCACTTGGGGCTACACCTTC
16	.	TRBV5-4	TRBJ1-6	.	CASSLRGSLYNSPLHF	TGTGCCAGCAGCTTGAGGGGCAGCCTTTATAATTCACCCCTCCACTTT
14	few	TRBV5-4	TRBJ1-1	.	CASSSPTFNTEAFF	TGTGCCAGCAGCTCCCCGACATTCAACACTGAAGCTTTCTTT
20	.	TRBV7-8	TRBJ2-2	TRBD2	CASSQRKPGLAGPITGELFF	TGTGCCAGCAGCCAGCGGAAACCGGGACTAGCGGGGCCGATCACCGGGGAGCTGTTTTTT
15	.	TRBV10-1	TRBJ2-7	TRBD1	CASSGQDRGSYEQYF	TGCGCCAGCAGCGGCCAGGACAGGGGTTCCTACGAGCAGTACTTC
15	.	TRBV20-1	TRBJ2-5	.	CSASDNRGGAETQYF	TGCAGTGCTAGTGACAATAGGGGGGGGGCAGAGACCCAGTACTTC
12	.	TRBV6-1	TRBJ2-5	.	CASSEQQETQYF	TGTGCCAGCAGTGAACAGCAAGAGACCCAGTACTTC
15	.	TRBV7-9	TRBJ2-3	TRBD2	CASSLATSGVGGQYF	TGTGCCAGCAGCTTAGCGACTAGCGGGGTCGGGGGGCAGTATTTT
13	.	TRBV24-1	TRBJ2-1	.	CATSDLERNEQFF	TGTGCCACCAGTGATTTGGAGCGTAATGAGCAGTTCTTC
15	.	TRBV15	TRBJ2-2	.	CATSSGGGAAGELFF	TGTGCCACCAGCAGTGGGGGGGGCGCCGCCGGGGAGCTGTTTTTT
18	.	TRBV5-5	TRBJ2-1	TRBD2	CASSAGLAGYSSYNEQFF	TGTGCCAGCAGCGCCGGACTAGCGGGTTATAGCTCCTACAATGAGCAGTTCTTC
12	.	TRBV28	TRBJ1-1	.	CASKSMNTEAFF	TGTGCCAGCAAGTCTATGAACACTGAAGCTTTCTTT
12	once	TRBV2	TRBJ2-3	.	CASRSEEDTQYF	TGTGCCAGCAGGAGCGAAGAGGATACGCAGTATTTT
16	.	TRBV19	TRBJ2-7	TRBD1	CASRRRDRGLPYEQYF	TGTGCCAGTAGGCGCCGGGACAGGGGGTTGCCCTACGAGCAGTACTTC
15	.	TRBV28	TRBJ1-3	.	CASSQSTGSGNTIYF	TGTGCCAGCAGTCAATCGACAGGCTCTGGAAACACCATATATTTT
15	.	TRBV23-1	TRBJ2-2	TRBD1	CASSQCQGGLGELFF	TGCGCCAGCAGTCAATGCCAAGGGGGCTTGGGGGAGCTGTTTTTT
15	.	TRBV9	TRBJ2-2	TRBD1	CASSVVAGGPGELFF	TGTGCCAGCAGCGTAGTGGCAGGGGGCCCCGGGGAGCTGTTTTTT
15	.	TRBV28	TRBJ1-5	.	CASSWGFGSWQPQHF	TGTGCCAGCAGTTGGGGCTTCGGGTCGTGGCAGCCCCAGCATTTT
14	.	TRBV5-1	TRBJ1-1	TRBD1	CASRWTGTNTEAFF	TGCGCCAGCAGGTGGACAGGGACCAACACTGAAGCTTTCTTT
15	.	TRBV7-3	TRBJ2-1	TRBD2	CASSLGLAGVNEQFF	TGTGCCAGCAGCTTAGGGCTAGCGGGGGTTAATGAGCAGTTCTTC
16	.	TRBV6-4	TRBJ2-1	TRBD2	CASSDPGLAGLNEQFF	TGTGCCAGCAGTGACCCGGGACTAGCGGGGCTCAATGAGCAGTTCTTC
14	.	TRBV2	TRBJ1-1	.	CASSERGGRTEAFF	TGTGCCAGCAGCGAGAGGGGGGGGCGCACTGAAGCTTTCTTT
16	.	TRBV19	TRBJ1-5	.	CASSMVLGPGNQPQHF	TGTGCCAGTAGTATGGTGCTGGGGCCAGGCAATCAGCCCCAGCATTTT
15	.	TRBV5-1	TRBJ1-1	.	CASSLAGWGDTEAFF	TGCGCCAGCAGCTTGGCTGGGTGGGGAGACACTGAAGCTTTCTTT
15	once	TRBV7-3	TRBJ2-1	.	CASSLAGFAFNEQFF	TGTGCCAGCAGCTTAGCAGGGTTTGCCTTCAATGAGCAGTTCTTC
14	once	TRBV11-3	TRBJ2-3	.	CASSPDMSTDTQYF	TGTGCCAGCAGCCCGGACATGAGCACAGATACGCAGTATTTT
14	.	TRBV28	TRBJ1-1	.	CASSLWEWNTEAFF	TGTGCCAGCAGTTTATGGGAGTGGAACACTGAAGCTTTCTTT
13	.	TRBV19	TRBJ1-5	.	CASSYESNQPQHF	TGTGCCAGTAGTTATGAGAGCAATCAGCCCCAGCATTTT
14	few	TRBV10-2	TRBJ1-1	.	CASIESQGYTEAFF	TGCGCCAGCATCGAATCTCAGGGGTACACTGAAGCTTTCTTT
13	.	TRBV7-8	TRBJ2-1	.	CASSLAAHNEQFF	TGTGCCAGCAGCTTAGCCGCGCACAATGAGCAGTTCTTC
15	.	TRBV19	TRBJ1-5	.	CASSISQGNGQPQHF	TGTGCCAGTAGTATTTCTCAGGGGAATGGACAGCCCCAGCATTTT
14	.	TRBV4-1	TRBJ1-2	.	CASSQGGREHGYTF	TGCGCCAGCAGCCAGGGAGGGAGGGAACATGGCTACACCTTC
13	few	TRBV2	TRBJ1-1	.	CASSEGQYTEAFF	TGTGCCAGCAGTGAAGGGCAGTACACTGAAGCTTTCTTT
15	.	TRBV7-3	TRBJ2-5	TRBD2	CASSRTSGGQETQYF	TGTGCCAGCAGCAGGACCAGCGGGGGGCAAGAGACCCAGTACTTC
13	once	TRBV5-6	TRBJ2-3	.	CASSFLVTDTQYF	TGTGCCAGCAGCTTCCTTGTCACAGATACGCAGTATTTT
15	.	TRBV9	TRBJ2-3	.	CASSVGTVRTDTQYF	TGTGCCAGCAGCGTAGGGACAGTTCGGACAGATACGCAGTATTTT
17	.	TRBV21-1	TRBJ2-2	.	CATTQSRGGADTGELFF	TGTGCCACCACCCAATCTCGGGGAGGGGCCGACACCGGGGAGCTGTTTTTT
15	few	TRBV4-1	TRBJ1-5	.	CASSQDWQSNQPQHF	TGCGCCAGCAGCCAAGACTGGCAGAGCAATCAGCCCCAGCATTTT
14	once	TRBV3-1/TRBV3-2	TRBJ1-4	TRBD1	CASGQGVSSEKLFF	TGTGCCAGCGGACAGGGGGTTAGTAGTGAAAAACTGTTTTTT
12	.	TRBV27	TRBJ1-6	TRBD1	CASSTRQGPLHF	TGTGCCAGCAGTACCCGACAGGGGCCCCTCCACTTT